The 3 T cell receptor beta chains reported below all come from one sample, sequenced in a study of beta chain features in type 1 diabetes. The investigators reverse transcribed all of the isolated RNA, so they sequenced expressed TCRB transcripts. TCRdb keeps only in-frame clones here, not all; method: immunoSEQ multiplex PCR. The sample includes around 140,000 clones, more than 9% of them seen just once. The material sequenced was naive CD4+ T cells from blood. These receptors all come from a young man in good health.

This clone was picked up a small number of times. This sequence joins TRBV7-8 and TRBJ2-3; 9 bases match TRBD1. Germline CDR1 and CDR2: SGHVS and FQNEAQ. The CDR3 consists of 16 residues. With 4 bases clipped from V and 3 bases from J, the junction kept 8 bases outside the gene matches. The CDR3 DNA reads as TGTGCCAGCAGCTGGCCTGACAGGGGGAGTACAGATACGCAGTATTTT. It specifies CASSWPDRGSTDTQYF.

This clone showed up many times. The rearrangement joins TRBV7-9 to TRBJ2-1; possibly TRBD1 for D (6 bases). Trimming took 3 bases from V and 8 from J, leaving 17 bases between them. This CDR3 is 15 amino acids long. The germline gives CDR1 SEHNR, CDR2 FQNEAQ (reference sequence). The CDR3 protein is CASSLSPGVVDEQFF. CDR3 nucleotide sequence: TGTGCCAGCAGCTTGTCCCCAGGGGTGGTGGATGAGCAGTTCTTC.

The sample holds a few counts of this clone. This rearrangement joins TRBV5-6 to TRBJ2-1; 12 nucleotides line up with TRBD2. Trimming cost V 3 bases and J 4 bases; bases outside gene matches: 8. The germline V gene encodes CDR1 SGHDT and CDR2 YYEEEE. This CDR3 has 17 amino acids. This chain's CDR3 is CASSYDTGTSGYNEQFF. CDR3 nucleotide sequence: TGTGCCAGCAGCTATGATACCGGGACTAGCGGGTACAATGAGCAGTTCTTC. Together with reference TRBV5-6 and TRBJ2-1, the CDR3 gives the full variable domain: DAGVTQSPTHLIKTRGQQVTLRCSPKSGHDTVSWYQQALGQGPQFIFQYYEEEERQRGNFPDRFSGHQFPNYSSELNVNALLLGDSALYLCASSYDTGTSGYNEQFFGPGTRLTVL.